This paragraph reports one T cell receptor (beta chain). Antigen specificity is unknown. The data originate from a study of Ad26.COV2.S vaccination and SARS-CoV-2 variants. The wider study: Intramuscular Ad26.COV2.S at 5x10^10 or 1x10^11 viral particles. Study-level points and caveats: Those who received vaccine or placebo ended up with similar non-spike TCR breadth.

The ends lost 3 bases at V and 9 bases at J; junction bases unmatched: 7. The CDR3 is 13 amino acids. Germline CDR1 and CDR2: GTSNPN and SVGIG (reference sequence). Using immunoSEQ multiplex PCR, the repertoire was profiled, and TCRdb retains in-frame clones only, with some absent. The top ten clones hold under 4% of a sample with about 410,000 clones, about nine tenths of them seen once. Treatment meaning: 15 to 20 received Ad26.COV2.S at low or high dose, single or two shots; roughly five received placebo; per-sample allocation not given. The investigators took samples on day 63 after the first vaccine or placebo injection. The sample came from a Boston adult aged 18-55 years.

The receptor's source is a person aged 18-60 years who received the Ad26.COV2.S COVID-19 vaccine or a placebo. The chain joins TRBV30 to TRBJ2-2; 7 nucleotides align to TRBD1. Material: peripheral blood, obtained in a trial of Ad26.COV2.S vaccine versus placebo. The CDR3 loop is CAWRPTGERELFF. CDR3 DNA sequence: TGTGCCTGGAGACCAACAGGGGAACGGGAGCTGTTTTTT.